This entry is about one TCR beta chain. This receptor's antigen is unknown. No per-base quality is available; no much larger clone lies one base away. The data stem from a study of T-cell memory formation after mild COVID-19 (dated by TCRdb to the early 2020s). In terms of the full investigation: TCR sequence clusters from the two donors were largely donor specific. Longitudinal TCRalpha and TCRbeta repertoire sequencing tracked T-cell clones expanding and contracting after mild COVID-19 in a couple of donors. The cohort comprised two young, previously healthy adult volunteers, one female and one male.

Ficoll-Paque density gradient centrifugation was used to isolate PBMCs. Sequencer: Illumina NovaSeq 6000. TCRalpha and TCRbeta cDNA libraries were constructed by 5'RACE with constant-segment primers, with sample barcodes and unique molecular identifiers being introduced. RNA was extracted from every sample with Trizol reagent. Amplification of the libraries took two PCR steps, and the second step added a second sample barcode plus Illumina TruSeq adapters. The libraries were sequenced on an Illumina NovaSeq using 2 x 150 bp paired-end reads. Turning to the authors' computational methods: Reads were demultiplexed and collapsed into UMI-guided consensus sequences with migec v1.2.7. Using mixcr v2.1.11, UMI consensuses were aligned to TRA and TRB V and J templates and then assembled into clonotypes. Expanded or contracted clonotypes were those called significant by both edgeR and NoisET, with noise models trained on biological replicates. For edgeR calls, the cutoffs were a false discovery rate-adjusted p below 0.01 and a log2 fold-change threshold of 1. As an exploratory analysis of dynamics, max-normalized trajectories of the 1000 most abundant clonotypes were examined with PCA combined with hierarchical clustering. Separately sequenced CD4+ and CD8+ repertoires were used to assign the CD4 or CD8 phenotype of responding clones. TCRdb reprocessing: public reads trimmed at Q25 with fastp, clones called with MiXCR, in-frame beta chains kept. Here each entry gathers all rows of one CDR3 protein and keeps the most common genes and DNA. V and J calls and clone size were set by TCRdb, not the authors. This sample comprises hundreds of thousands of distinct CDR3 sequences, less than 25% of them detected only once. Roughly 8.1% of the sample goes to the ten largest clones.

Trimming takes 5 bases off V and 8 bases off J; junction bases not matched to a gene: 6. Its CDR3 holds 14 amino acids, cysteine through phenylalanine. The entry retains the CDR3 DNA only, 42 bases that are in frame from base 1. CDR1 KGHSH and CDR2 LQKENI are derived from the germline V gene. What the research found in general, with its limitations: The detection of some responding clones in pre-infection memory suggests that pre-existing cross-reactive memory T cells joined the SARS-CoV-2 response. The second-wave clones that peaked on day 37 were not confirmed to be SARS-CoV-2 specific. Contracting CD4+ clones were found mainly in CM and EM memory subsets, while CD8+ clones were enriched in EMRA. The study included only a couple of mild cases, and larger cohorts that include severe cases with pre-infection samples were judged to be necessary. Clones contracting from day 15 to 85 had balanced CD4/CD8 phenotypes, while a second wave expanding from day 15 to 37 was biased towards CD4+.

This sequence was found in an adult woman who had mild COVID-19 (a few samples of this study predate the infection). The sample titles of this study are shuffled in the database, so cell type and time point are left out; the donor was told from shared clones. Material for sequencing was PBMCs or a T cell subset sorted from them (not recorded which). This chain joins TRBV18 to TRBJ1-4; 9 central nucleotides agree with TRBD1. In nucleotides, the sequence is TGTGCCAGCTCAACCCGACAGGGGGGAGAAAAACTGTTTTTT. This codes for CASSTRQGGEKLFF.